Presented here are 22 T cell receptor beta chains from one specimen sequenced in a study of blood T cells in healthy people across ages. The authors ran a second PCR of about 7 to 12 cycles using a sample-barcoded 5' primer and a J-beta primer mix. TCRdb passed the 5' RACE reads through MiXCR, listing each CDR3 protein once. The sample carries some 670,000 distinct CDR3 sequences, around 52% recorded once. Input material: blood. Receptor source: a woman of 80 years or more in good health.

The chain is built from TRBV6-5 and TRBJ2-7, with 9 bases fitting TRBD1. The V segment lost 6 bases and the J segment 3 bases; nucleotides outside the gene matches: 9. Germline loops: CDR1 MNHEY, CDR2 SVGAGI. CDR3 size: 15 residues. The CDR3: CASSLPGTGIYEQYF. In DNA, the CDR3 is TGTGCCAGCAGCCTACCCGGGACAGGGATCTACGAGCAGTACTTC.

The genes are TRBV14 and TRBJ2-1, with TRBD2 identical over 14 bases. The germline V gene encodes CDR1 SGHDN and CDR2 FVKESK. Losses at the gene ends were 7 bases for V and 12 bases for J; bases not matched to a gene: 5. The CDR3 is 13 residues long. DNA for the CDR3: TGTGCCAGCAAAGATGGACTAGCGGGAGGGCAGTTCTTC. Its protein product is CASKDGLAGGQFF.

This clonotype was picked up one time. The rearrangement links TRBV5-1 to TRBJ1-2; no definite D call. The length of the CDR3 is 14 residues. The V gene's germline CDR1 is SGHRS and CDR2 YFSETQ. The germline V and J ends were trimmed by 6 bases and 4 bases, with 16 bases remaining between them. The CDR3 reads CASIYDTESYGYTF. The DNA of the CDR3 is TGCGCCAGCATTTATGATACGGAATCCTATGGCTACACCTTC.

About this clonotype: A much larger clone differs by one base, so this may be a read error. The gene calls are TRBV29-1 and TRBJ2-5; possibly TRBD1 for D (6 bases). CDR1 is SQVTM, CDR2 ANQGSEA, per germline. The V gene lost 7 bases and the J gene lost 11 bases, with 17 bases spanning the gap. The CDR3 loop spans 11 amino acids. The CDR3: CSARGWGEQYF. The CDR3 region has the DNA TGCAGCGCTAGGGGGTGGGGTGAGCAGTACTTC.

This chain uses TRBV15 with TRBJ2-1; no definite D call. Trimming cost V 0 bases and J 5 bases, with 8 bases left between them. Germline CDR1 LNHNV, CDR2 YYDKDF (reference sequence). The length of the CDR3 is 14 residues. The CDR3 sequence is CATSRDRQNNEQFF. DNA for the CDR3: TGTGCCACCAGCAGAGATAGGCAGAACAATGAGCAGTTCTTC.

CDR3 nucleotides: TGTGCCAGCAGTCGCCAGGGGGGACGCAATCAGCCCCAGCATTTT. Translating it yields CASSRQGGRNQPQHF. The chain recombines TRBV12-3 or TRBV12-4 with TRBJ1-5; the match to TRBD1 covers 7 bases. The CDR3 spans 15 residues. The V segment lost 5 bases and the J segment 2 bases; nucleotides outside the gene matches: 6.

The table lists this clonotype with a count of one. This may be a read error: a much more frequent sequence differs by one nucleotide. V is TRBV5-1 and J is TRBJ2-7, with TRBD1 matching over 10 bases. The J call may be wrong; the DNA end is better matched by TRBJ2-5. The CDR3 is 15 residues long. Germline loops: CDR1 SGHRS, CDR2 YFSETQ. This CDR3 reads CASSSAGTGEETQYF. The DNA for the CDR3 is TGCGCCAGCAGCTCTGCCGGGACAGGGGAAGAGACCCAGTACTTC.

The chain carries TRBV7-9 and TRBJ2-1; D gene ambiguous. The CDR3 contains 13 residues. V was clipped by 5 bases and J by 7 bases, with 12 bases between them. Germline CDR1 is SEHNR and CDR2 is FQNEAQ (reference sequence). The CDR3 DNA sequence: TGTGCCAGCAGCGCCCCGTACGGAAATGAGCAGTTCTTC. This sequence encodes CASSAPYGNEQFF.

The sample holds many counts of this clonotype. The chain couples TRBV9 to TRBJ2-7; 9 positions match TRBD2. Losses at the gene ends were 2 bases for V and 5 bases for J; bases not matched to a gene: 5. The CDR3 has 14 residues. CDR1 is SGDLS and CDR2 is YYNGEE in the germline V gene. CDR3 in DNA: TGTGCCAGCAGCGTTGTTAGCGGGAGCGACGAGCAGTACTTC. Protein: CASSVVSGSDEQYF. The variable domain in full, completed from reference TRBV9 and TRBJ2-7, reads DSGVTQTPKHLITATGQRVTLRCSPRSGDLSVYWYQQSLDQGLQFLIQYYNGEERAKGNILERFSAQQFPDLHSELNLSSLELGDSALYFCASSVVSGSDEQYFGPGTRLTVT.

Worth noting for this clonotype: At one end the junction does not follow the germline gene, possibly because of a read error. The gene calls are TRBV9 and TRBJ2-3, with D perhaps TRBD2 (5 bases). The CDR3 has 15 amino acids. Germline assignment: CDR1 SGDLS and CDR2 YYNGEE. The CDR3 coding sequence is TGTGCCAGCAGCCCCGGTCCTAATGTGGGAGATGCGCAGTATTTT. It specifies CASSPGPNVGDAQYF.

In the case of this clonotype: A much bigger clone sits one base away, suggesting this may be a read error. This chain uses TRBV6-1 with TRBJ1-5; possibly TRBD1 for D (5 bases). The CDR3 loop spans 13 amino acids. Germline-derived CDR1 and CDR2 are MNHNS and SASEGT. The DNA of the CDR3 is TGTGCCGGCAGTGGGGGGTACAATCAGCCCCAGCATTTT. Translated, it gives CAGSGGYNQPQHF.

Ten or more counts support this clonotype. V gene TRBV2 combines with J gene TRBJ1-6; TRBD1 might be the D (5 bases). Trimming took off 7 bases at V and 7 bases at J, with 11 bases between the two ends. CDR1 SNHLY and CDR2 FYNNEI come from the germline V gene. The CDR3 spans 13 residues. This CDR3 is CASKTGVNSPLHF. The CDR3 DNA follows: TGTGCCAGCAAAACAGGAGTAAATTCACCCCTCCACTTT.

The chain is built from TRBV5-4 and TRBJ2-1; TRBD2 aligns across 10 bases. Losses at the gene ends were 3 bases for V and 5 bases for J; bases not matched to a gene: 8. Germline loops: CDR1 SGHNT, CDR2 YYREEE (reference sequence). The CDR3 consists of 16 residues. The CDR3 sequence: CASSSPSGGLHNEQFF. CDR3 sequence (DNA): TGTGCCAGCAGCTCACCTAGCGGGGGCCTCCACAATGAGCAGTTCTTC.

This rearrangement joins TRBV15 to TRBJ2-7, with 7 bases aligning to TRBD2. The closer fit of TRBJ2-5 to the DNA end suggests the J call may be wrong. Germline CDR1 reads LNHNV; CDR2 reads YYDKDF (reference sequence). The CDR3 length is 18 residues. CDR3: CATSRDSVAGAGWETQYF. The CDR3 DNA reads as TGTGCCACCAGCAGAGATTCGGTAGCGGGCGCCGGGTGGGAGACCCAGTACTTC.

This clonotype was counted between two and nine times. V usage is TRBV5-1 and J usage is TRBJ2-5, with D perhaps given as TRBD1 or TRBD2 (5 bases each). The CDR3 spans 15 residues. V lost 0 bases and J 4 bases, leaving 13 bases between the germline ends. CDR1 is SGHRS and CDR2 is YFSETQ in the germline V gene. For the CDR3, the DNA is TGCGCCAGCAGCTTGGTGGCAGGGAGAGGAGAGACCCAGTACTTC. Amino acid sequence: CASSLVAGRGETQYF.

The chain has TRBV29-1 and TRBJ1-1, with 10 bases that match TRBD1. Germline CDR1 SQVTM, CDR2 ANQGSEA. This CDR3 has 13 residues. V lost 7 bases to trimming and J lost 1 base; unmatched junction nucleotides: 3. CDR3 sequence reads: CSDRTGGNTEAFF. DNA of the CDR3: TGCAGCGACCGGACAGGGGGGAACACTGAAGCTTTCTTT.

To note about this clonotype: The junction differs from germline at one of its ends, possibly a read error. The rearrangement uses TRBV12-3 or TRBV12-4 and TRBJ2-3, with TRBD1 matching 7 bases. The CDR3 has 14 residues. CDR3 bases: TGTGCCAGCAGAGACAGGGTTAACACAGATGCGCAGTATTTT. Amino acids: CASRDRVNTDAQYF.

This clonotype was observed at least ten times. V and J are TRBV7-9 and TRBJ2-7, with a possible D match to TRBD2 (6 bases). Trimming left V 4 bases short and J 2 bases short, with 12 bases between. The germline gives CDR1 SEHNR, CDR2 FQNEAQ (reference sequence). The CDR3 runs 14 residues. In DNA, the CDR3 is TGTGCCAGCAGCTCCGTCTCGGGGGCCTACGAGCAGTACTTC. Its protein is CASSSVSGAYEQYF.

V usage is TRBV6-1 and J usage is TRBJ2-7, with a weak D call TRBD2 (5 bases). Looked up from germline, CDR1 is MNHNS and CDR2 is SASEGT. V was cut by 9 bases and J by 7 bases, with 19 bases left in between. This CDR3 has 13 residues. CDR3 DNA sequence: TGTGCCAGTTCAGCGCTAGCCTACAATGAGCAGTACTTC. Translating it yields CASSALAYNEQYF.

The CDR3 loop reads CASSRASGTQNNEQFF. The CDR3 DNA reads as TGTGCCAGCAGCCGGGCATCCGGGACTCAAAACAATGAGCAGTTCTTC. V is TRBV7-3 and J is TRBJ2-1; tentative D call: TRBD2 (6 bases). The CDR3 covers 16 residues. The V gene lost 5 bases and the J gene lost 5 bases, with 19 bases spanning the gap. The germline gives CDR1 SGHTA, CDR2 FQGTGA. The full variable domain, its missing parts supplied by reference TRBV7-3 and TRBJ2-1, is GAGVSQTPSNKVTEKGKYVELRCDPISGHTALYWYRQSLGQGPEFLIYFQGTGAADDSGLPNDRFFAVRPEGSVSTLKIQRTERGDSAVYLCASSRASGTQNNEQFFGPGTRLTVL.

The CDR3 loop is CASSGDFRNEQFF. CDR3 coding DNA: TGTGCCAGCAGTGGGGACTTTCGGAATGAGCAGTTCTTC. V gene TRBV6-2 or TRBV6-3 combines with J gene TRBJ2-1; D is perhaps TRBD2 (6 bases). This CDR3 contains 13 residues. Germline CDR1 is MNHEY and CDR2 is SVGEGT. Trimming left V 5 bases short and J 7 bases short, with 12 bases between.

CDR3 loop: CAKGAGNGEKLFF. The CDR3 DNA reads as TGTGCCAAGGGAGCGGGGAATGGTGAAAAACTGTTTTTT. The chain uses TRBV2 and TRBJ1-4, with D uncertain. This CDR3 region has 13 residues. CDR1 is SNHLY, CDR2 FYNNEI, per germline. Trimming shortened V by 10 bases and J by 7 bases, and 16 bases separated the two germline ends.